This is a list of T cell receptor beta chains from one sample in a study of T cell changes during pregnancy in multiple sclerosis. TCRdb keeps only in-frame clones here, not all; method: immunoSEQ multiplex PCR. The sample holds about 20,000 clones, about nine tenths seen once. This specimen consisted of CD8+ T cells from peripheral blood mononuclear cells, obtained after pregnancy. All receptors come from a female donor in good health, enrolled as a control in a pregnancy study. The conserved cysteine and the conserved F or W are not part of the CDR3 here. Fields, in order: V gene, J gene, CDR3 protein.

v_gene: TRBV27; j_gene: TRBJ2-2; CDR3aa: ASSPVGLARSRELF
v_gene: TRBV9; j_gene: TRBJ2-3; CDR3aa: ASRPGGTDTQY
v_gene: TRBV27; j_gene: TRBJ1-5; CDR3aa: ASNPYNQPQH
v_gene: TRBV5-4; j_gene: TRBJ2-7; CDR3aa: ASSLTGEQY
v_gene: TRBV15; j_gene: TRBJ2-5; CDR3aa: ATSGPGGTGETQY
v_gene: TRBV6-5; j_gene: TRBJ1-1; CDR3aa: ASSYSPTGGGSEAF
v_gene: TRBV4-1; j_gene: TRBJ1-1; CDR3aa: ASSLHGGQAEAF
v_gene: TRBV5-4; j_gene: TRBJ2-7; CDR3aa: ASSRGVAGSYEQY
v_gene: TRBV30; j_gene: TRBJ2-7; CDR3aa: AWSVFTGGPYEQY
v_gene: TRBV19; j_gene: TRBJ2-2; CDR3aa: ATMDSNTGELF
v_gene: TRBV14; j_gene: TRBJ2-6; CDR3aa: ASGPHSGANVLT
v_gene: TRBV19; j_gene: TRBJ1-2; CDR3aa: ASSISGTGSYGYT
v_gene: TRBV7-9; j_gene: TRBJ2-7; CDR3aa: ASRNNRNEQY